This T cell receptor beta chain was sequenced during a study of cytomegalovirus exposure and HLA in healthy donors. This CDR3 region has 15 residues. The germline V gene encodes CDR1 MNHNY and CDR2 SVGAGI (reference sequence). Unmatched junction bases numbered 10, after V lost 2 bases and J lost 9 bases. General study points: In a later analysis, compared with equally common non-associated chains, HLA-associated beta chains were more expanded. Rarity characterized most TCR sequences, yet some public TCRs appeared in many donors. In vitro confirmation showed a few CMV-associated chains to be CMV antigen specific.

A note on this clone: Its antigen is not known.

13 Jbeta primers and 60 Vbeta primers were used for the PCR. Sequencing used immunoSEQ multiplex PCR; TCRdb keeps in-frame clones, though not all of them. There are approximately 90,000 clones in the sample; 60% to 70% occur only once, and 6% to 6.5% lies in the top ten. This clonotype originated in a woman in her 30s in good health and CMV-seronegative. The rearrangement uses TRBV6-6 and TRBJ2-5; the match to TRBD1 covers 9 bases. Sequencing was performed on PBMCs. The chain's CDR3 is CASSYGTGSAVSQYF. CDR3 DNA: TGTGCCAGCAGTTACGGGACAGGGTCTGCCGTGTCCCAGTACTTC.